This T cell receptor (beta chain) originates from a study of Ad26.COV2.S vaccination and SARS-CoV-2 variants. General study results and limits: Higher spike-specific TCR breadth was found in vaccine recipients than in placebo recipients.

V was pared by 0 bases and J by 6 bases, with 21 bases between. Germline V gives CDR1 LGHNT, CDR2 FRNRAP. The CDR3 runs 18 residues. Remarks on this clone: As yet, its antigen is unknown.

The treatment was: roughly 20 received Ad26.COV2.S at low or high dose, single or two shots; 5 received placebo; per-sample allocation not given. Sampling happened 63 days after the first vaccine or placebo injection. Clones were sequenced by immunoSEQ multiplex PCR, and TCRdb holds only the in-frame ones, with some missing. The table records 350,000 to 450,000 clones, roughly 84% of them present only once. The V gene is TRBV12-5, the J gene TRBJ2-1; TRBD1 might be the D (6 bases). Source: peripheral blood, taken in a trial of Ad26.COV2.S vaccine versus placebo. The sequence was collected from a person between 18 and 59 years old who received the Ad26.COV2.S COVID-19 vaccine or a placebo. CDR3 amino acids: CASGLVLTGQPIGNEQFF. The CDR3, as DNA: TGTGCTAGTGGTTTGGTTTTGACAGGCCAACCCATAGGCAATGAGCAGTTCTTC.